The 13 T cell receptor beta chains presented below share a single source sample, sequenced in a study of cytomegalovirus exposure and HLA in healthy donors. PCR primers comprised 60 Vbeta and 13 Jbeta primers. Sequencing was performed with immunoSEQ multiplex PCR; in TCRdb, only in-frame clones are kept and a portion is missing. The sample has about 79,000 clones; around three quarters are singletons. Material for sequencing was PBMCs. The receptors derive from a man between 60 and 75 years old in good health and CMV-seronegative.

The chain couples TRBV7-2 to TRBJ2-3; 10 bases match TRBD2. V shed 8 bases and J 3 bases; nucleotides not matched to a gene: 8. CDR1 is SGHTA, CDR2 FQGNSA, per germline. This CDR3 spans 15 amino acids. CDR3 region: CASGASGGATDTQYF. The CDR3 DNA sequence: TGTGCCAGCGGGGCCAGCGGGGGGGCAACAGATACGCAGTATTTT.

The chain employs TRBV7-2 and TRBJ2-3; 11 bases are a match to TRBD2. V was pared by 3 bases and J by 1 base, with 0 bases of the junction left unmatched. The germline V gene has CDR1 SGHTA and CDR2 FQGNSA. The CDR3 runs 15 residues. For the CDR3, the DNA is TGTGCCAGCAGCTTTAGCGGGAGGGGCACAGATACGCAGTATTTT. Amino acid sequence: CASSFSGRGTDTQYF.

The gene calls are TRBV6-5 and TRBJ1-2, with D uncertain. This CDR3 has 13 amino acids. With 0 bases removed from V and 7 bases from J, the gap between germline ends came to 9 bases. CDR1 is MNHEY and CDR2 is SVGAGI in the germline V gene. CDR3: CASSYSRAPGYTF. For the CDR3, the DNA is TGTGCCAGCAGTTACTCGAGAGCGCCTGGCTACACCTTC.

The chain joins TRBV19 to TRBJ2-2; D is possibly TRBD1 (5 bases). This CDR3 is built from 12 residues. Germline CDR1 LNHDA, CDR2 SQIVND (reference sequence). The germline V and J ends were trimmed by 10 bases and 6 bases, with 12 bases remaining between them. The CDR3 loop is CAIRGIAGELFF. In DNA, the CDR3 is TGTGCCATAAGGGGTATAGCCGGGGAGCTGTTTTTT.

This sequence joins TRBV7-2 and TRBJ2-5; TRBD2 matches at 7 bases. CDR3 length equals 15 residues. Germline values: CDR1 SGHTA, CDR2 FQGNSA. Trimming at V came to 1 base and at J to 5 bases, leaving 7 bases not matched to a gene. The CDR3, as DNA: TGTGCCAGCAGCTTAGATGGGGGGGAGGTGGAGACCCAGTACTTC. As protein: CASSLDGGEVETQYF.

This clone came up a few times. The rearrangement joins TRBV6-4 to TRBJ2-1; 12 bases are shared with TRBD2. This CDR3 region has 16 residues. J gave up 4 bases and V 5 bases, and 6 bases lay outside the gene matches. Germline V lookup: CDR1 MRHNA, CDR2 SNTAGT. CDR3 region: CASSPRTSGAYNEQFF. CDR3 in DNA: TGTGCCAGCAGTCCTCGGACTAGCGGGGCTTACAATGAGCAGTTCTTC.

J is TRBJ1-1 and V is TRBV27; TRBD1 matches 9 bases. Germline trimming cut 2 bases from V and 2 bases from J; bases unmatched to any gene: 9. This CDR3 comprises 17 residues. Germline CDR1 reads MNHEY; CDR2 reads SMNVEV (reference sequence). The CDR3 coding sequence is TGTGCCAGCAGTTTAATTGCGGGACAGGGCCGAAACACTGAAGCTTTCTTT. Its protein is CASSLIAGQGRNTEAFF.

The chain couples TRBV7-9 to TRBJ1-1; TRBD1 aligns across 8 bases. Germline CDR1 is SEHNR and CDR2 is FQNEAQ (reference sequence). The CDR3 runs 17 residues. Trimming cost V 1 base and J 4 bases; bases outside gene matches: 11. The CDR3, as DNA: TGTGCCAGCAGCTTAGTAACAGGGGGGTTAACGGGCACTGAAGCTTTCTTT. Translating it yields CASSLVTGGLTGTEAFF.

The chain carries TRBV25-1 and TRBJ2-3, with 7 nucleotides matching TRBD2. V lost 3 bases and J lost 0; bases outside the gene matches: 9. CDR1 and CDR2 from the germline V gene are MGHDK and SYGVNS. This CDR3 comprises 17 residues. In DNA, the CDR3 is TGTGCCAGCAGTGATCAATCGGGGGGACTAAGCACAGATACGCAGTATTTT. Protein product: CASSDQSGGLSTDTQYF.

V is TRBV7-2 and J is TRBJ2-7; D unresolved. From germline, CDR1 is SGHTA and CDR2 FQGNSA. Trimming removed 1 base from V and 2 bases from J, with 9 bases in between. CDR3 length: 14 residues. The CDR3 spells CASSLGRHPYEQYF. The CDR3 nucleotides are TGTGCCAGCAGCTTAGGAAGACACCCCTACGAGCAGTACTTC. Supplemented by reference TRBV7-2 and TRBJ2-7, the full variable domain reads GAGVSQSPSNKVTEKGKDVELRCDPISGHTALYWYRQSLGQGLEFLIYFQGNSAPDKSGLPSDRFSAERTGGSVSTLTIQRTQQEDSAVYLCASSLGRHPYEQYFGPGTRLTVT.

This rearrangement joins TRBV19 to TRBJ2-7, with 12 nucleotides matching TRBD2. J lost 2 bases, V lost 4 bases, and 6 bases had no gene match. The CDR3 spans 16 residues. The germline V gene has CDR1 LNHDA and CDR2 SQIVND (reference sequence). This CDR3 reads CASSTQLAGGPYEQYF. The CDR3 coding sequence is TGTGCCAGTAGTACCCAACTAGCGGGGGGACCCTACGAGCAGTACTTC.

This rearrangement joins TRBV6-1 to TRBJ1-1; 8 positions agree with TRBD1. J was trimmed by 3 bases and V by 0 bases; bases with no gene match: 9. Germline V gives CDR1 MNHNS, CDR2 SASEGT. The CDR3 has 17 residues. The CDR3 loop reads CASSEAGGGRGHTEAFF. Written as DNA, the CDR3 is TGTGCCAGCAGTGAAGCGGGAGGGGGCAGGGGGCACACTGAAGCTTTCTTT.

The chain uses TRBV7-8 and TRBJ2-3; 11 bases fit TRBD2. V dropped 5 bases and J dropped 0; count of bases not matched to a gene: 10. The CDR3 is 18 residues long. CDR1 SGHVS and CDR2 FQNEAQ come from the germline V gene. The CDR3 spells CASSLGVSGRASTDTQYF. CDR3 coding DNA: TGTGCCAGCAGCCTAGGAGTTAGCGGGAGGGCGAGCACAGATACGCAGTATTTT.